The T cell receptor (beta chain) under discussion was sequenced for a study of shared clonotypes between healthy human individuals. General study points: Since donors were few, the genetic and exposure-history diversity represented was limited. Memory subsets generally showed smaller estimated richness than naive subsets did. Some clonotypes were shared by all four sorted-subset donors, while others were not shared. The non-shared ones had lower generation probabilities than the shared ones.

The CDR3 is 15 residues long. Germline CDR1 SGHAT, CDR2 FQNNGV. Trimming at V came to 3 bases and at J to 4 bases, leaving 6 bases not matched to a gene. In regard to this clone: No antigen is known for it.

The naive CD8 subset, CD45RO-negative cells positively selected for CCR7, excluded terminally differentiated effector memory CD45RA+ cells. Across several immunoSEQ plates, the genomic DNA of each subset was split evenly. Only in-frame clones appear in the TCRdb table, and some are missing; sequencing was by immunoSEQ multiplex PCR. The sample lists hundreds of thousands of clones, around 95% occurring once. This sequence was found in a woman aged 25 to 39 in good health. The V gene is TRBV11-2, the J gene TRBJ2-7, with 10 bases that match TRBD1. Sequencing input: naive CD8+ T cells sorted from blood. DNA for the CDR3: TGTGCCAGCAGCTTCGGGACAGGGGCCGATTACGAGCAGTACTTC. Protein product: CASSFGTGADYEQYF.